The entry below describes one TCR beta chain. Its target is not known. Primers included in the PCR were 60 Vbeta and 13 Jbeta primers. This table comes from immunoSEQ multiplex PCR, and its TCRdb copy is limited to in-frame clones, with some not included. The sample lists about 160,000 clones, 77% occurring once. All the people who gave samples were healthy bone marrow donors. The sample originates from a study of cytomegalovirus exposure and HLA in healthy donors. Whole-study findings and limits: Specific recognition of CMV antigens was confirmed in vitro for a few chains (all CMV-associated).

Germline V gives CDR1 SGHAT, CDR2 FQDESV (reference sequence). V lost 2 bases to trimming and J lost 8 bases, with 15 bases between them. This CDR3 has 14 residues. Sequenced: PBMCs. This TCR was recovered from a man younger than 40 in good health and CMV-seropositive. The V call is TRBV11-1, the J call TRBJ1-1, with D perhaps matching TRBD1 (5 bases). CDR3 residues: CASSLYGGLVEAFF. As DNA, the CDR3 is TGTGCCAGCAGCTTATACGGGGGATTAGTCGAAGCTTTCTTT.